This T cell receptor beta chain is from a study of shared clonotypes between healthy human individuals. Findings of the study overall: In contrast to clonotypes shared by all four donors, non-shared clonotypes had lower generation probabilities.

Memory CD4+ cells were the fraction left after CD45RA+ naive selection. Every immunoSEQ plate was one replicate of a subset's evenly spread DNA. Sequenced by immunoSEQ multiplex PCR; TCRdb stores in-frame clones only, minus some. The table has under 2.5 million clones, about 90% seen once. Turning to this clone: The antigen remains unidentified.

The material sequenced was naive CD4+ T cells from PBMCs. The subset was: CD45RA+ positively selected. The receptor was derived from a man between 18 and 29 years old in good health. Some clones in this sample may be carry-over from other donors' samples.

CDR3 sequence reads: CASSVVGRGNYGYTF. The CDR3 nucleotides are TGTGCCAGCAGCGTAGTAGGCAGGGGAAACTATGGCTACACCTTC. The chain uses TRBV9 and TRBJ1-2, with a tentative D call TRBD1 (6 bases). Germline CDR1 is SGDLS and CDR2 is YYNGEE. The V end was cut by 0 bases, the J end by 2 bases, with 11 bases between. CDR3 length equals 15 residues.